One and the same sample provided the 6 T cell receptor beta chains below, sequenced in a study of cytomegalovirus exposure and HLA in healthy donors. Produced via immunoSEQ multiplex PCR; TCRdb's table is partial and in-frame only. The sample consists of about 250,000 clones, approximately 84% of them appearing once. Input material: PBMCs. The receptor set was obtained from a man between 18 and 35 years old in good health and CMV-seropositive.

The chain uses TRBV21-1 and TRBJ2-3; the D call in the table, TRBD1, was not verified against the DNA. TRBV21-1 is recorded as a pseudogene. The CDR3 is made up of 19 amino acids. CDR3 nucleotides: TGTGCCAGCAGCAAAGACCCAGCACACTTGGACACATACACAGATACGCAGTATTTT. Translated: CASSKDPAHLDTYTDTQYF.

The chain joins TRBV27 to TRBJ2-1, with 13 nucleotides matching TRBD2. With V trimmed by 4 bases and J by 9 bases, 6 bases remained unmatched. The length of the CDR3 is 15 residues. CDR1 is MNHEY and CDR2 is SMNVEV in the germline V gene (reference sequence). Here the CDR3 reads CASSWTSGSMSEQFF. The CDR3 region has the DNA TGTGCCAGCAGTTGGACTAGCGGGAGTATGAGTGAGCAGTTCTTC.

The J gene is TRBJ1-2, the V gene TRBV10-2; D is perhaps TRBD1 (6 bases). Trimming removed 0 bases from V and 6 bases from J, with 11 bases in between. Germline loops: CDR1 WSHSY, CDR2 SAAADI. This CDR3 contains 14 residues. DNA for the CDR3: TGCGCCAGCAGTGAGTCCCTCAGGGGTAATGGCTACACCTTC. Protein: CASSESLRGNGYTF.

The chain couples TRBV5-1 to TRBJ2-3; 7 bases are shared with TRBD1. This CDR3 is 14 amino acids long. Trimming removed 3 bases from V and 2 bases from J; junction bases left unmatched: 3. Germline V gene sequence: CDR1 SGHRS, CDR2 YFSETQ. The CDR3: CASSSGQDTDTQYF. The DNA for the CDR3 is TGCGCCAGCAGCTCTGGACAGGACACAGATACGCAGTATTTT.

V and J are TRBV5-1 and TRBJ2-6; no reliable D call. Trimming removed 0 bases from V and 0 bases from J, with 13 bases in between. The germline V gene encodes CDR1 SGHRS and CDR2 YFSETQ. The CDR3 covers 18 residues. Written as DNA, the CDR3 is TGCGCCAGCAGCTTGGCTATGAGGACCTTCTCTGGGGCCAACGTCCTGACTTTC. Residues: CASSLAMRTFSGANVLTF.

This clone was seen a single time. The chain carries TRBV5-1 and TRBJ2-3, with 9 bases matching TRBD2. Trimming cost V 5 bases and J 2 bases; bases outside gene matches: 9. Germline V gene lookup returns CDR1 SGHRS and CDR2 YFSETQ. The CDR3 consists of 16 residues. CDR3 nucleotide sequence: TGCGCCAGCAGGCTGAGGCTAGCGGGGACCACAGATACGCAGTATTTT. Protein sequence: CASRLRLAGTTDTQYF. Looking up the rest from reference TRBV5-1 and TRBJ2-3 gives the full variable domain: KAGVTQTPRYLIKTRGQQVTLSCSPISGHRSVSWYQQTPGQGLQFLFEYFSETQRNKGNFPGRFSGRQFSNSRSEMNVSTLELGDSALYLCASRLRLAGTTDTQYFGPGTRLTVL.